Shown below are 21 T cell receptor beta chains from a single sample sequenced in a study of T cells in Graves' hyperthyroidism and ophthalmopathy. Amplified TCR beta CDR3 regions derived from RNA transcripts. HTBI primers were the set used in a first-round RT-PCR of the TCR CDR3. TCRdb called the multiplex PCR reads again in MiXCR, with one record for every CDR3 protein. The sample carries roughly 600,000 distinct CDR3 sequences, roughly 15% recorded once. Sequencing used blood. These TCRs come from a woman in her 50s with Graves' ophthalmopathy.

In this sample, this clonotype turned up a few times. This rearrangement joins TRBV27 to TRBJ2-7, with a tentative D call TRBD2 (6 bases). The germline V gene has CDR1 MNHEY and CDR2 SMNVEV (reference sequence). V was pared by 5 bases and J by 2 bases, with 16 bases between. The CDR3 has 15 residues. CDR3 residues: CASSPSSSAAYEQYF. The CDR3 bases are TGTGCCAGCAGTCCATCATCTAGCGCAGCCTACGAGCAGTACTTC.

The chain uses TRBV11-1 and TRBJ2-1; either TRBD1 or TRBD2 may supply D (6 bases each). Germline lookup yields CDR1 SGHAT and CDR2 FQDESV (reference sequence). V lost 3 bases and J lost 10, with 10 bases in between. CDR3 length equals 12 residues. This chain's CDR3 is CASSFRGVEQFF. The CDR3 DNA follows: TGTGCCAGCAGCTTTAGGGGGGTCGAGCAGTTCTTC.

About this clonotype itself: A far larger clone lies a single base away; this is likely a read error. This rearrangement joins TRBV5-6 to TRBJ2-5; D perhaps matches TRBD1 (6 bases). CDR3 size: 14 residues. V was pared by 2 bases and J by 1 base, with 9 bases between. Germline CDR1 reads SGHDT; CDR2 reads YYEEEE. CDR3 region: CASSLGGFQETQYF. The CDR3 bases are TGTGCCAGCAGCTTAGGGGGATTCCAAGAGACCCAGTACTTC.

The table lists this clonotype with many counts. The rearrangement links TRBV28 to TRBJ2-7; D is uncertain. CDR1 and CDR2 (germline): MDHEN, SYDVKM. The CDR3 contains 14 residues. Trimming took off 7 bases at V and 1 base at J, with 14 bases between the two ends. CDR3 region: CASTKIGESYEQYF. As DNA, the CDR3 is TGTGCCAGCACCAAAATTGGGGAATCCTACGAGCAGTACTTC.

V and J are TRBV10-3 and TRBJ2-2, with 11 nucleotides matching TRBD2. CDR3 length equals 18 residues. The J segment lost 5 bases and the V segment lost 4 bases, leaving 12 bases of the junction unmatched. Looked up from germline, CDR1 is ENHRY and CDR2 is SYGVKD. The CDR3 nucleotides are TGTGCCATCAGTGCTACCCGGCCGGGACTAGCGGTAACCGGGGAGCTGTTTTTT. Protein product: CAISATRPGLAVTGELFF.

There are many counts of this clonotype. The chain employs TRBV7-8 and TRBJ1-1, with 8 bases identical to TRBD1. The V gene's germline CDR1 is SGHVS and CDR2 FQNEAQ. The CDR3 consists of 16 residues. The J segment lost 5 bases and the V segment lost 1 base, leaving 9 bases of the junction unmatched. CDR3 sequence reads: CASSLVAGRGLTEAFF. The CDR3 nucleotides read TGTGCCAGCAGCTTAGTTGCGGGCAGGGGGCTGACTGAAGCTTTCTTT.

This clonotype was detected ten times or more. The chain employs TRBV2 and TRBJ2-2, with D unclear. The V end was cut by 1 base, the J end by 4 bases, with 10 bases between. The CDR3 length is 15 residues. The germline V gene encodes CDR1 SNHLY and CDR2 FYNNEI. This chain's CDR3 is CASSEDARGTGELFF. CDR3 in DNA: TGTGCCAGCAGTGAAGATGCGCGAGGCACCGGGGAGCTGTTTTTT.

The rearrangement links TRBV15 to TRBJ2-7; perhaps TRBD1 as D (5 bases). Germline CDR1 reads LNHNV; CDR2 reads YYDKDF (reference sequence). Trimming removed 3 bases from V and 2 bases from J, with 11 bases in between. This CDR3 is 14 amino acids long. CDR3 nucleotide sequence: TGTGCCACCAGCAGGGCAGGGTTTGCCTACGAGCAGTACTTC. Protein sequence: CATSRAGFAYEQYF.

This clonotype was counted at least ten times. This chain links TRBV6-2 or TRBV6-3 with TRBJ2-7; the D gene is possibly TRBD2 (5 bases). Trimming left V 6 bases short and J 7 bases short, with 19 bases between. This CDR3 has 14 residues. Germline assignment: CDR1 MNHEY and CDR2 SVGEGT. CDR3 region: CASRTTAWMGEQYF. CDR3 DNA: TGTGCCAGCAGGACTACCGCTTGGATGGGTGAGCAGTACTTC.

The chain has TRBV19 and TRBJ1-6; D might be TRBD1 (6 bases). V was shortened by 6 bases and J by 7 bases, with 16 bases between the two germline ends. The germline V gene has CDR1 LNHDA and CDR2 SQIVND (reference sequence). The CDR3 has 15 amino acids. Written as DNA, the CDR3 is TGTGCCAGTAGACAGGGACTAACGCGCAATTCACCCCTCCACTTT. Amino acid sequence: CASRQGLTRNSPLHF.

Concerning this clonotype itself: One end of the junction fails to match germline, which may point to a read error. This CDR3 reads CVSQGDVETQYF. In DNA form, the CDR3 reads TGTGTCAGCCAGGGGGACGTGGAGACCCAGTACTTC. This chain uses TRBV6-1 with TRBJ2-5; 7 positions agree with TRBD1. The CDR3 has 12 amino acids. CDR1 and CDR2 from the germline V gene are MNHNS and SASEGT.

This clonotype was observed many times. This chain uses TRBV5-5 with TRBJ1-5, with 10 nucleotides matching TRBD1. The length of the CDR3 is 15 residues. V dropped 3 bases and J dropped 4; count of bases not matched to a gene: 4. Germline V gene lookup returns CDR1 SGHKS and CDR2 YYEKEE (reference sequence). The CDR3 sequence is CASSWADRGNQPQHF. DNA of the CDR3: TGTGCCAGCAGCTGGGCGGACAGGGGGAATCAGCCCCAGCATTTT.

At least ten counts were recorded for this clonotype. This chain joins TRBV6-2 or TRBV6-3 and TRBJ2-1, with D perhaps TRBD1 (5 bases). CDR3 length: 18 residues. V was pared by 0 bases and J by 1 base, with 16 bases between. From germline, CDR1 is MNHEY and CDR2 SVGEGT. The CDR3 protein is CASSYSIGAAQSYNEQFF. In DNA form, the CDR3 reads TGTGCCAGCAGTTACTCGATTGGGGCGGCCCAATCCTACAATGAGCAGTTCTTC.

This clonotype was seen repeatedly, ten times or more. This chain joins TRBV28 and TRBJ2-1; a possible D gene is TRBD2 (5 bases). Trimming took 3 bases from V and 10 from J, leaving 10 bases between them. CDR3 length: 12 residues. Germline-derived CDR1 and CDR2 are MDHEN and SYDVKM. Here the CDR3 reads CASSLSGLEQFF. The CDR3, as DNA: TGTGCCAGCAGTTTGAGTGGACTGGAGCAGTTCTTC.

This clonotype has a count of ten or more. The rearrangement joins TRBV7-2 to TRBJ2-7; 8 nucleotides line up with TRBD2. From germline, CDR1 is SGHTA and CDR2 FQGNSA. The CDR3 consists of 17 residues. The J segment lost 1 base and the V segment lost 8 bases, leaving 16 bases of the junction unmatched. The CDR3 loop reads CASGGAGLAGPSYEQYF. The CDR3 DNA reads TGTGCCAGCGGGGGTGCGGGGCTAGCGGGTCCGTCCTACGAGCAGTACTTC.

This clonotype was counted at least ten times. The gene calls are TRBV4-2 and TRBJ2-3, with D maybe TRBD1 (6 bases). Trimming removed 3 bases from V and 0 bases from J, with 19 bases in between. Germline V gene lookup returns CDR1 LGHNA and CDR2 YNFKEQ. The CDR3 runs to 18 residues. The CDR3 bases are TGTGCCAGCAGCCATTGGTCAACCGGGACAACTAGCACAGATACGCAGTATTTT. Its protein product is CASSHWSTGTTSTDTQYF.

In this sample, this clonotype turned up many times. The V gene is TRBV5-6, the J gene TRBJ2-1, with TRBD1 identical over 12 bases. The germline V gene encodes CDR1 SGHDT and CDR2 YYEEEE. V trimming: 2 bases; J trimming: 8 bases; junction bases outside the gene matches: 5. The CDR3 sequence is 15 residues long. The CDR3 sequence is CASSLPGQGAHEQFF. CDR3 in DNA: TGTGCCAGCAGCTTACCGGGACAGGGGGCCCATGAGCAGTTCTTC.

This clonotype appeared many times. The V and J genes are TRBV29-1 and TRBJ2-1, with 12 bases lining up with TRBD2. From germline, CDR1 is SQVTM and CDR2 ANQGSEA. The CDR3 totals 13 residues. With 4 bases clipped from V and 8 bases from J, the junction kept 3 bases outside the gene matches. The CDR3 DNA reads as TGCAGCGTTGCTAGCGGGAGGGCCCATGAGCAGTTCTTC. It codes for CSVASGRAHEQFF.

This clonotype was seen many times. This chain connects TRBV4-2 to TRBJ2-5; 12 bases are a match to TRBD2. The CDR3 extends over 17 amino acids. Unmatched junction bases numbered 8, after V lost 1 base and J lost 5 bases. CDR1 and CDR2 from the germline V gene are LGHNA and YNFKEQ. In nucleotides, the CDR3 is TGTGCCAGCAGCCAAGTATCTAGCGGGAGGGCCAGGGAGACCCAGTACTTC. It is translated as CASSQVSSGRARETQYF.

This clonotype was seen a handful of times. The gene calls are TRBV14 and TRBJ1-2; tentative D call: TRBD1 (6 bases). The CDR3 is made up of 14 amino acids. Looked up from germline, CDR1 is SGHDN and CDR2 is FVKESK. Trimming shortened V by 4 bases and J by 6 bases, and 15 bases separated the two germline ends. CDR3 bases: TGTGCCAGCAGCCTTTTTCCAGGGGTTGATGGCTACACCTTC. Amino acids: CASSLFPGVDGYTF.

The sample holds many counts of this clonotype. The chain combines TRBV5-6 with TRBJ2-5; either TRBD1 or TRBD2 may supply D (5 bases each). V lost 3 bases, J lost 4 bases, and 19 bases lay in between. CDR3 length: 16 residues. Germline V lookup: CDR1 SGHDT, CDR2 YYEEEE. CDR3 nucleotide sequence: TGTGCCAGCAGCTCGATTACCGGGACGGTGACAGAGACCCAGTACTTC. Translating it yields CASSSITGTVTETQYF.